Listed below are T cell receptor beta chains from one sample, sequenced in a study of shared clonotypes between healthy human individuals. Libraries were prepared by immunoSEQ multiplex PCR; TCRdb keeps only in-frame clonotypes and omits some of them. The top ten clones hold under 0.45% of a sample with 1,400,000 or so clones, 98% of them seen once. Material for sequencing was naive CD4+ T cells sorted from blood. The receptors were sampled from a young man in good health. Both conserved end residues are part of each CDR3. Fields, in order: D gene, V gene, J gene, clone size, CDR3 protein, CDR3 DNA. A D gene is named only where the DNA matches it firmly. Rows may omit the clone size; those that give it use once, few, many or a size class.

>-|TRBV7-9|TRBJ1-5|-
CASSTGKGNQPQHF
TGTGCCAGCAGTACGGGGAAGGGCAATCAGCCCCAGCATTTT
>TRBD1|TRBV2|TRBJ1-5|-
CASSGQGDQPQHF
TGTGCCAGCAGCGGACAGGGCGATCAGCCCCAGCATTTT
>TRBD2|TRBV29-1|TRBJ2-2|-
CSVVPSGRSNGELFF
TGCAGCGTTGTTCCTAGCGGGAGATCTAACGGGGAGCTGTTTTTT
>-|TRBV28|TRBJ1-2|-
CASSLSGGRYGYTF
TGTGCCAGCAGTTTAAGTGGGGGACGCTATGGCTACACCTTC
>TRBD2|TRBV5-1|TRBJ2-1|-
CASSYRTPREGEQFF
TGCGCCAGCAGCTACCGGACCCCGCGGGAGGGTGAGCAGTTCTTC
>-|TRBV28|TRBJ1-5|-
CASSTHPGDQPQHF
TGTGCCAGCAGTACGCACCCGGGGGACCAGCCCCAGCATTTT
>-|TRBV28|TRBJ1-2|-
CASRSPILVGNYGYTF
TGTGCCAGCAGATCCCCCATACTAGTAGGAAACTATGGCTACACCTTC
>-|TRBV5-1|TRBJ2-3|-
CASSLEKGKDTQYF
TGCGCCAGCAGCTTGGAAAAGGGCAAAGATACGCAGTATTTT
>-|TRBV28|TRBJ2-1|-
CASSHGGPDNEQFF
TGTGCCAGCAGCCACGGAGGGCCTGACAATGAGCAGTTCTTC
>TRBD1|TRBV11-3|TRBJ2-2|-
CASSWDRNTGELFF
TGTGCCAGCAGCTGGGACAGAAACACCGGGGAGCTGTTTTTT
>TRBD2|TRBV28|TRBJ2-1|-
CASSSSSGTIYNEQFF
TGTGCCAGCAGTTCCAGTAGCGGGACAATCTACAATGAGCAGTTCTTC
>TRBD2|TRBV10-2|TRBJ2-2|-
CASTGGLAGANTGELFF
TGCGCCAGTACCGGGGGACTAGCGGGAGCGAACACCGGGGAGCTGTTTTTT
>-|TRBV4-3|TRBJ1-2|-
CASSQDGGRAYGYTF
TGCGCCAGCAGCCAAGACGGGGGCAGAGCCTATGGCTACACCTTC
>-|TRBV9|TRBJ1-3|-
CASSVGVGPSGNTIYF
TGTGCCAGCAGCGTAGGAGTCGGACCCTCTGGAAACACCATATATTTT
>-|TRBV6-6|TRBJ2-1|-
CASSYPTGAYNEQFF
TGTGCCAGCAGTTATCCCACCGGGGCCTACAATGAGCAGTTCTTC
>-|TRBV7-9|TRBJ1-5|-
CASSLGEGNNQPQHF
TGTGCCAGCAGCTTAGGGGAGGGGAACAATCAGCCCCAGCATTTT
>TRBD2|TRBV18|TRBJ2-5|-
CASSPLSGTKETQYF
TGTGCCAGCTCACCGCTTAGTGGGACTAAAGAGACCCAGTACTTC
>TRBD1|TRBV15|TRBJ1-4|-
CATSLQGQQEKLFF
TGTGCCACCAGCTTACAGGGGCAGCAAGAAAAACTGTTTTTT
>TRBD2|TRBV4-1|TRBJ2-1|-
CASSQDPEPGLAIYQFF
TGCGCCAGCAGCCAAGACCCCGAACCAGGACTAGCGATATACCAGTTCTTC
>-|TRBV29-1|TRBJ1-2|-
CSGGDLYGYTF
TGCAGCGGTGGAGACTTATATGGCTACACCTTC
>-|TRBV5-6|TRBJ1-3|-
CASSFRTAGGNTIYF
TGTGCCAGCAGCTTCAGGACAGCCGGTGGAAACACCATATATTTT
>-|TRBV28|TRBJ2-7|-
CASRNGPLGEQYF
TGTGCCAGCAGAAACGGGCCTCTAGGGGAGCAGTACTTC
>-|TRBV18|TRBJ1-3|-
CASSPPGEGHSGNTIYF
TGTGCCAGCTCACCACCGGGTGAGGGCCACTCTGGAAACACCATATATTTT
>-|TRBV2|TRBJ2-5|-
CASSYQRRSQETQYF
TGTGCCAGCAGTTACCAGCGAAGAAGCCAAGAGACCCAGTACTTC
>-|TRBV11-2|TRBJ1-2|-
CASSLGGQRGNYGYTF
TGTGCCAGCAGCTTAGGTGGTCAGAGAGGAAACTATGGCTACACCTTC
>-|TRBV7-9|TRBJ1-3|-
CASSQDGTTGNTIYF
TGTGCCAGCAGCCAGGACGGGACAACTGGAAACACCATATATTTT
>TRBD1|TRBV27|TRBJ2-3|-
CASSFVWTGFLDTQYF
TGTGCCAGCAGTTTCGTTTGGACAGGATTTTTAGATACGCAGTATTTT
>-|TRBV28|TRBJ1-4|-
CASGQEKLFF
TGTGCCAGCGGCCAAGAAAAACTGTTTTTT
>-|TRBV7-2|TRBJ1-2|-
CASSLYGGYTF
TGTGCCAGCAGCTTATATGGGGGCTACACCTTC
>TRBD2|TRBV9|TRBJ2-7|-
CASSPRSSTSGGEQYF
TGTGCCAGCAGCCCACGGTCGTCTACTAGCGGTGGGGAGCAGTACTTC
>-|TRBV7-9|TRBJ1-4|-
CASSFSGIGEEKLFF
TGTGCCAGCAGCTTTTCAGGGATCGGGGAAGAAAAACTGTTTTTT
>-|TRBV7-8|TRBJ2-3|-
CASSLRLTDTQYF
TGTGCCAGCAGCTTAAGGCTCACAGATACGCAGTATTTT
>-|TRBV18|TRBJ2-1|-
CASSLDSYNEQFF
TGTGCCAGCTCCCTCGACAGTTACAATGAGCAGTTCTTC
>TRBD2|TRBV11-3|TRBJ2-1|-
CASSSGLAGGGYNEQFF
TGTGCCAGCAGCTCGGGACTAGCGGGAGGGGGGTACAATGAGCAGTTCTTC
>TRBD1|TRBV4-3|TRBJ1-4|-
CASSHPGTGGEKLFF
TGCGCCAGCAGCCATCCGGGGACAGGGGGTGAAAAACTGTTTTTT
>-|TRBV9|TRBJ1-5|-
CASSPSAGGSNQPQHF
TGTGCCAGCAGCCCATCCGCGGGGGGTAGCAATCAGCCCCAGCATTTT
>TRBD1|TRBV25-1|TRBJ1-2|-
CASSGRDRVYGYTF
TGTGCCAGCAGTGGCCGAGACAGGGTCTATGGCTACACCTTC
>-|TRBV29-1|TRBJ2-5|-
CSVEVSEGETQYF
TGCAGCGTTGAAGTGAGCGAGGGAGAGACCCAGTACTTC
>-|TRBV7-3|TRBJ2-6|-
CASSLPGANVLTF
TGTGCCAGCAGCTTACCCGGGGCCAACGTCCTGACTTTC
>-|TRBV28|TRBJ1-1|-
CATIFGDLNTEAFF
TGTGCCACCATCTTTGGGGACTTGAACACTGAAGCTTTCTTT
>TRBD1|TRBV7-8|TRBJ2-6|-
CASSLQGEGANVLTF
TGTGCCAGCAGCCTACAGGGGGAAGGGGCCAACGTCCTGACTTTC
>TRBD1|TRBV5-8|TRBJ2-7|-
CASSRTGTGLYEQYF
TGTGCCAGCAGCCGAACCGGGACAGGCCTCTACGAGCAGTACTTC
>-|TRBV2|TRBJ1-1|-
CASSGGFGEAFF
TGTGCCAGCAGTGGGGGATTCGGGGAAGCTTTCTTT
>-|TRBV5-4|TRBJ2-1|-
CASSLDGTLNEQFF
TGTGCCAGCAGCTTGGACGGGACCCTCAATGAGCAGTTCTTC
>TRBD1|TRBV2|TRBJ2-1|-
CASRTDRVRYNEQFF
TGTGCCAGCAGGACAGACAGGGTGAGGTACAATGAGCAGTTCTTC
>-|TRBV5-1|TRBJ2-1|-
CASSLGQRGNEQFF
TGCGCCAGCAGCTTGGGCCAGAGAGGCAATGAGCAGTTCTTC
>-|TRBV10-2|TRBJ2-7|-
CASSPPGKDEQYF
TGCGCCAGCTCTCCGCCTGGTAAGGACGAGCAGTACTTC
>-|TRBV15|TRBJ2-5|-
CATSRPGFQETQYF
TGTGCCACCAGCCGGCCGGGGTTTCAAGAGACCCAGTACTTC
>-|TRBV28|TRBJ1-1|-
CASRRITEAFF
TGTGCCAGCAGAAGGATTACTGAAGCTTTCTTT
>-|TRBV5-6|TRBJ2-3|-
CASSFGGDTDTQYF
TGTGCCAGCAGCTTTGGGGGTGACACAGATACGCAGTATTTT
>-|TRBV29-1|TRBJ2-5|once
CSVGKFQETQYF
TGCAGCGTTGGCAAGTTCCAAGAGACCCAGTACTTC
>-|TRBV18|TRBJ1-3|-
CASSPLAGSGNTIYF
TGTGCCAGCTCACCACTGGCCGGCTCTGGAAACACCATATATTTT
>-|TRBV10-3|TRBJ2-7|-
CASATGYGYEQYF
TGTGCCAGCGCAACGGGGTACGGGTACGAGCAGTACTTC
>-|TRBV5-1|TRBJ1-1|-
CASSDPGVVKTEAFF
TGCGCCAGCAGCGACCCGGGGGTTGTCAAGACTGAAGCTTTCTTT